This T cell receptor (beta chain) was captured in a study of regulatory T cells in long-lasting Graves disease (dated by TCRdb to 2020 to 2022). Regarding the study in general: Patients with newly diagnosed Graves' disease had been on antithyroid drugs for under 3 months. Persistent Graves' disease patients were compared with newly diagnosed Graves' disease patients by peripheral blood TCR sequencing and RNA sequencing. The study took place in China and was registered as a clinical trial. A total of roughly 35 samples underwent TCR sequencing: around 13 from persistent and around 20 from newly diagnosed Graves' disease patients. Results the study describes overall, beyond this receptor: Only the TCR beta chain was sequenced and analyzed. The authors noted that the small sample size was a limitation that may lower accuracy. Persistent disease showed preferential use of TRBV28, TRBJ1-2 and TRBJ2-5, whereas newly diagnosed disease favored TRBV20-1 and TRBJ2-1. Peripheral blood alone was examined, since thyroid tissue, which constituted the primary lesion, could not be accessed. A larger number of public clonotypes was shared among persistent patients (over 2,500) than among newly diagnosed patients (around 870). Persistent Graves' disease patients showed lower TCR Shannon entropy and fewer highly expanded clones than newly diagnosed patients, suggesting clonal expansion.

This specimen's time point label, per the study, means: newly diagnosed GD, antithyroid drugs for less than 3 months. RNA was extracted from PBMCs in TRIzol for both TCR sequencing and RNA sequencing. Graves' disease was diagnosed according to American Thyroid Association guidelines. The patients came from an endocrinology department in Xi'an, China. From each patient, around 9 milliliters of peripheral blood was collected into an EDTA anticoagulant tube. Ficoll Paque Plus density gradient separation was used to isolate PBMCs, and no further T cell sorting was performed. An Agilent 2100 Bioanalyzer and agarose gel were used to check RNA quality, while a NanoDrop 2000 measured RNA concentration. The germline V gene supplies CDR1 KGHSH and CDR2 LQKENI. The CDR3 covers 14 residues, taking in both the cysteine and the phenylalanine. Left in the record is the CDR3 DNA by itself, 42 bases read in frame from the first base. V is pruned by 4 bases and J by 8 bases, leaving 7 bases of the junction without a gene match.

Receptors were amplified or captured by multiplex PCR. Reads for this sample came from an Illumina HiSeq 4000. TCR beta libraries were built with iRepertoire HTBI primers and Arm-PCR amplification of CDR3 regions. Before sequencing, the PCR products underwent gel purification. Processing in the source paper ran as follows. A total of roughly 58 TRBV and some 15 TRBJ segments were identified across samples and were used for gene usage analysis of CDR3 amino acid clonotypes. COPE and FqMerger were used to merge the filtered high-quality paired reads into contigs. Contigs were aligned with BLAST to IMGT TRBV, TRBD and TRBJ reference genes, and CDR3 was defined per IMGT. Any clonotype with a frequency above 0.1% was counted as a highly expanded clone. Shannon entropy was used to measure repertoire diversity, and the Gini coefficient was used to measure V-J evenness. A clonotype was considered public if more than one individual shared it. The public reads were reprocessed in TCRdb via fastp at Q25 and MiXCR, keeping in-frame beta chains. Every entry covers one CDR3 protein and lists the most common genes and DNA from its rows. TCRdb, not the original authors, processed these V and J calls. The sample table contains about 450,000 distinct CDR3 sequences; only one count was recorded for roughly 17% of them. The ten largest clones represent around a tenth of the sample.

This clonotype showed up many times. What antigen it recognizes has not been identified. Per-base qualities were not stored, and no clone one base away is much larger. A further study also used this sample, focusing on T cells in Graves' hyperthyroidism and ophthalmopathy. The second study's paper adds: Stable Graves' hyperthyroidism was defined as the absence of progression to ophthalmopathy over 18 months of follow-up. Hyperthyroidism patients were newly diagnosed, had a disease duration of under 2 months, and were aged 18 to 65 years. Any patient with an uncontrolled infection, another autoimmune disease, pregnancy or lactation was excluded. Diagnoses were established on the basis of clinical symptoms, serum thyroxine and TRAb, thyroid ultrasound, and orbital computed tomography. The TCR CDR3 was subjected to a first round of RT-PCR using the HTBI primer set and the Qiagen OneStep RT-PCR kit. Most expanded thyroid clonotypes (frequency above 0.001) were also detected in blood, a finding suggesting that blood repertoires may reflect thyroid immune responses. A 13 V-J signature model separated ophthalmopathy from stable hyperthyroidism, with about 88% sensitivity and roughly 84% specificity in cross-validation and 80%/75% in testing. During validation, the model predicted progression to ophthalmopathy a median of about 6.3 months ahead of onset, with almost 71% sensitivity and about 75% specificity. A discovery cohort of roughly 96 patients, about 43 with Graves' ophthalmopathy and 55 to 65 with stable Graves' hyperthyroidism, was used to find distinguishing TCR V-J signatures. Whether ophthalmopathy could be predicted prospectively was tested in an independent validation cohort made up of about 18 hyperthyroidism patients plus 17 patients who later progressed to ophthalmopathy. For training and testing, the 100 or so patients in the discovery cohort were randomly divided in a 7:3 ratio. In six Graves' hyperthyroidism patients, the study also compared T-cell repertoires from thyroid tissue with T-cell repertoires from blood. Following sampling, methimazole starting at 30 mg daily was given to hyperthyroidism patients, and high-dose intravenous methylprednisolone was given to ophthalmopathy patients. Libraries were constructed in a second round of multiplex PCR, after which size selection and purification were carried out. Paired-end sequencing of the libraries was performed with 100 bp reads on an Illumina HiSeq2000. Raw data were processed with SOAPnuke, discarding reads with adapters, uncalled bases, mean Phred below 15, or no exact constant-primer or identifier match. COPE v1.2.5 was used to merge the high-quality paired reads, and each unique nucleotide sequence was defined as a clonotype. MiTCR v1.1 was used to align clonotypes to the IMGT TRBV, TRBD and TRBJ reference segments. Only V-J combinations with frequency above 0.0001, covering approximately 99% of repertoires, were analysed. A TCS score was defined as the ratio between F50 (clonal expansion) and ExV (chaos), using BLOSUM62-based TCRdist between CDR3 peptides within each V-J. Welch's t-statistics and random forest reduced 500 to 550 V-J features to 13, which were used in a naive Bayes classifier (R e1071). Sample size was not statistically predetermined, and blinding of investigators to group allocation was not performed. The paper describes TCR Vbeta CDR3 sequencing of 135 peripheral blood samples, made up of roughly 40 ophthalmopathy patients, around 78 hyperthyroidism patients and some 17 progressor patients.

The chain joins TRBV18 to TRBJ1-4; TRBD1 matches 7 bases in the middle. The source material was peripheral blood mononuclear cells (PBMCs), sampled at new diagnosis, from a patient treated with antithyroid drugs. This receptor was identified in a woman in her twenties or thirties with Graves disease. Donor details come from another sample of the same person, matched by shared clones. The sequenced DNA is TGTGCCAGCTCACTGTCCAGGGGGGAAGAAAAACTGTTTTTT. Its translation reads: CASSLSRGEEKLFF.